The present TCR beta chain was sequenced within a study of blood T cell repertoires in COVID-19. Study summary: Samples of COVID-19 (acute and convalescent) were obtained from the United States, Italy and Spain. Sources were T cells, B-cell-depleted T cells, or PBMCs; the material itself was cDNA or gDNA.

In the authors' methods: From reference gene primer amplification, estimates of nucleated cell counts were derived. Some clones are missing from TCRdb's copy, which holds only in-frame ones; the method was immunoSEQ multiplex PCR. The V and J calls and clone size are taken from that table; D and trimming were inferred from the DNA. The sample shows around 150,000 clones, roughly 84% of them seen only once. The CDR3 consists of 18 residues. V was clipped by 0 bases and J by 7 bases, with 25 bases between them. Germline CDR1 reads MNHEY; CDR2 reads SMNVEV (reference sequence). The sequenced sample was peripheral blood. The source is a man aged 65-85 years with acute or convalescent COVID-19. J is TRBJ2-7 and V is TRBV27; maybe TRBD1 (5 bases). The CDR3 DNA sequence: TGTGCCAGCAGTTTATCGAAGGGGCAGGGCCTCTATTTGTTGGAGCAGTACTTC. Translating it yields CASSLSKGQGLYLLEQYF.